This T cell receptor beta chain originates from a study of cytomegalovirus exposure and HLA in healthy donors (dated by TCRdb to the late 2010s). Broadly, across the study: An earlier analysis of several hundred of the donors reported approximately 300 Gb of sequence data and 100 million to 130 million unique TCR beta sequences from about 179 million T cells. About 310 gigabases of sequencing data and approximately 85 million unique TCR sequences were included in an early release covering roughly 600 HLA-typed donors. Of the approximately 400 genotyped donors, 80% to 90% were placed in the genetic ancestry cluster associated with self-reported Caucasian donors. The aim of the study was to test whether cataloging public T cell receptors could identify signatures of past pathogen exposure. The study used immunosequencing to profile the T cell repertoires of around 600 subjects and linked those repertoires to cytomegalovirus serostatus. A separate validation cohort of some 130 different subjects was used in addition to the approximately 700-subject first cohort. High-throughput TCR immunosequencing, statistical association of individual TCRs with disease status, and machine learning were combined to predict cytomegalovirus infection status. To study patterns of TCR occurrence, a later analysis re-analyzed previously published TCR beta repertoires from several hundred donors and added high-resolution HLA genotyping. In the later analysis, no new phenotypic data were used to find candidate immune exposures; instead, reliance was placed on TCR beta sequences and their occurrence across donors. To decide whether each TCR beta V gene segment behaved as functional or pseudogenic, an earlier analysis of approximately 590 of the donors relied on high-throughput TCR beta sequencing. Donor age, sex, ethnicity and CMV serostatus were collected together with the repertoire data. Genome-wide SNP genotypes for about 60% of the roughly 670 donors were used in a later genetic analysis, which treated that subset as a discovery cohort. Every discovery cohort repertoire had been produced on one sequencing platform. Class I and class II HLA loci were covered by the typing at four-digit resolution. The number of typed donors differed by locus: about 620-640 for A, B, C, DRB1 and DQB1; approximately 540 for DQA1; approximately 610 for DPA1; and approximately 450 for DPB1. A handful of DR-DQ haplotypes were handled as single units for association and clustering because linkage in the cohort was strong. Among approximately 370 genotyped donors of the cohort, an average of around 250,000 unique TCR beta nucleotide sequences was sequenced per donor, of which about 19% were non-productive.

At the junction V is shortened by 2 bases and J by 8 bases; bases outside the gene matches: 3. The germline V gene (reference sequence) sets CDR1 to SGHNT and CDR2 to YYREEE. From cysteine to phenylalanine, the CDR3 is 14 amino acids long. Just CDR3 DNA is preserved here, 42 bases in frame from base 1. Library method: the immunoSEQ multiplex PCR assay. For the multiplex PCR, a mixture combining 60 forward primers for TCR Vbeta segments and 13 reverse primers for TCR Jbeta segments was used. The CDR3 region of rearranged TCR beta genes was amplified from genomic DNA with a multiplex PCR assay. The Illumina HiSeq System was used to sequence the amplified TCR beta libraries as 87-base-pair reads. As for the original processing: Across the 670 or so repertoires, a later analysis counted tens of millions of unique TCR beta chains, approximately 10 million of which were shared by at least two donors. A nearest-neighbor algorithm error-corrected the raw reads and collapsed the reads into unique sequences, merging closely related sequences to remove PCR and sequencing errors. To assign V, D and J gene segments, CDR3 sequences were aligned to IMGT reference sequences. For a sequence to be retained, at least a six-nucleotide match to both a V gene segment and a J gene segment was required. A rearrangement was called productive if the CDR3 had no stop codons and remained in frame with V and J, and every other rearrangement was called non-productive. Following IMGT convention, CDR3 was defined as the stretch from the second conserved V-encoded cysteine up to the conserved J-encoded phenylalanine. Sequences without an unambiguous match to a single V gene segment were excluded from the earlier analysis of 450 to 650 of the donors. An earlier analysis of 587 of the donors classified V segments as functional when productive rearrangements were above 56.7% and as segregating when the standard deviation between donors was above 5%. A statistical classification framework was developed to diagnose cytomegalovirus status using the catalog of TCR beta chain sequences. In a later analysis, V and J genes were assigned by comparing TCR nucleotide sequences against IMGT/GENE-DB human TR gene sequences. The TCRdist pipeline was used in a later analysis to assign CDR3 sequences and most-parsimonious VDJ recombination scenarios. In a later analysis, each TCR beta chain was defined by its CDR3 amino acid sequence together with its V-gene family, and reads without a unique V-gene family were excluded. In a later analysis, 500 to 700 highly shared, low-generation-probability nucleotide sequences were removed to address suspected cross-contamination and a sequencing artifact. For each public chain, a later analysis derived a clonal expansion index from normalized ranks of inferred template counts within each repertoire. A later analysis computed generation probabilities with a VDJ recombination model fitted to out-of-frame rearrangements, and checked the results against IGoR. A later analysis scored TCR-TCR, TCR-HLA and TCR-CMV co-occurrence with hypergeometric tests, applying a repertoire-size bias correction to TCR pairs. To estimate false discovery rates, a later analysis permuted the HLA or CMV assignments 20 times. In a later analysis, co-occurring TCRs were grouped using DBSCAN, with TCRdist sequence similarity added in when clustering inside HLA-allele-positive subsets. Repertoires with fewer than 30,000 or more than 120,000 public chains, plus five repertoires with anomalous nucleotide sharing, were excluded from co-occurrence clustering. TCRdb obtained this table from immuneACCESS and retained in-frame rearrangements with V and J assigned. These tables miss some clones; where compared with another copy, unresolved V genes account for less than half of the shortfall, and the remainder is unexplained. V and J calls and clone size follow that table, whereas D and trimming were derived from the DNA. For this sample there are 90,000 to 140,000 clones; 60% to 80% appear just once. The ten biggest clones cover 3.2% of the sample.

The cohort was made up of several hundred healthy bone marrow donors. All cohort members were sampled while nominally healthy, although unrecorded immune exposures were likely present. The donor tested CMV seronegative and was one of the 352 seronegative cohort members. A peripheral blood sample was provided by each donor, and peripheral blood mononuclear cells were used for TCR beta sequencing. The Qiagen DNeasy Blood Extraction Kit was used to extract genomic DNA from the blood cell samples. Results the study describes overall, beyond this receptor: In a later analysis, HLA-associated TCR beta chains showed more clonal expansion and lower generation probabilities than non-associated chains that were equally common. An earlier analysis of some 560 of the donors showed that most TCR beta V segments appeared in productive rearrangements either about 90% or about 30% of the time, which broadly matched IMGT annotations. Because the 87-base-pair reads could not distinguish some IMGT-functional V segments, including TRBV6-2 and TRBV6-3, those segments were excluded. Linkage disequilibrium might explain the correlated functional status among segregating V segments, but an unknown experimental factor could not be excluded. A later analysis found that TCR association rates varied across HLA loci, with DRB1 alleles showing the most associated TCRs and HLA-C alleles the fewest. The cohort was sequenced for TCR beta chains only, and without alpha or paired-chain data the features that could be detected were limited. Because HLA typing was missing for some donors at each locus, association tests included only the typed subset. According to a later genetic analysis, donors in an Asian-associated ancestry cluster had fewer N-insertions in productive TCRs than the approximately 610-donor mean. A further reported finding was that TCR beta sequences accurately predicted the HLA-A and HLA-B alleles for most subjects in the first cohort. In both the original and validation cohorts, the classifier was reported to diagnose cytomegalovirus status with high specificity and sensitivity. In the study, around 150 TCR beta chains were listed as associated with cytomegalovirus. Specific HLA alleles were associated with roughly 17,000 TCR beta sequences at a false discovery rate of 0.05 in a later analysis. A later genetic analysis associated a missense DCLRE1C variant with V-gene and J-gene trimming of TCR beta chains, and an independent cohort replicated the association. In vitro tests confirmed that three of the cytomegalovirus-associated TCR beta chains recognize cytomegalovirus antigens. According to a later analysis, most CMV-associated TCR beta chains appeared to be HLA-restricted, and the HLA associations seemed to be driven largely by CMV exposure. According to a later analysis, parvovirus B19, influenza, CMV and Epstein-Barr virus appeared linked to several top co-occurrence clusters. A cluster of highly shared sequence variants was judged likely to be a technical artifact of the sequencing pipeline. When HLA alleles, especially DR and DQ, strongly co-occurred, TCR associations were difficult to assign to individual alleles. According to the authors, the approach could potentially be generalized to other disease states and immunological phenotypes. The earlier analysis of fewer than 750 of the donors excluded 15 to 20 rarely observed V segments, including chromosome 9 orphons, because counts were too low. Roughly uniform sequencing depth across donors was assumed in presence/absence analyses, although this assumption may not hold. While some public TCRs were present in many individuals, most TCR sequences turned up only very rarely across donors. CMV serostatus was the only immune exposure information available for the cohort.

In the case of this clone: There is no known antigen for this receptor. Within one base of it there is no much larger clone, and no base qualities were kept.

Sequenced material: PBMCs. The V and J genes are TRBV5-4 and TRBJ2-1; 11 central nucleotides agree with TRBD1. The clonotype was recovered from a man aged 25-45 years in good health and CMV-seronegative. The nucleotides read TGTGCCAGCAGCTTTCGGACAGGGGGCGATGAGCAGTTCTTC. Protein translation: CASSFRTGGDEQFF.